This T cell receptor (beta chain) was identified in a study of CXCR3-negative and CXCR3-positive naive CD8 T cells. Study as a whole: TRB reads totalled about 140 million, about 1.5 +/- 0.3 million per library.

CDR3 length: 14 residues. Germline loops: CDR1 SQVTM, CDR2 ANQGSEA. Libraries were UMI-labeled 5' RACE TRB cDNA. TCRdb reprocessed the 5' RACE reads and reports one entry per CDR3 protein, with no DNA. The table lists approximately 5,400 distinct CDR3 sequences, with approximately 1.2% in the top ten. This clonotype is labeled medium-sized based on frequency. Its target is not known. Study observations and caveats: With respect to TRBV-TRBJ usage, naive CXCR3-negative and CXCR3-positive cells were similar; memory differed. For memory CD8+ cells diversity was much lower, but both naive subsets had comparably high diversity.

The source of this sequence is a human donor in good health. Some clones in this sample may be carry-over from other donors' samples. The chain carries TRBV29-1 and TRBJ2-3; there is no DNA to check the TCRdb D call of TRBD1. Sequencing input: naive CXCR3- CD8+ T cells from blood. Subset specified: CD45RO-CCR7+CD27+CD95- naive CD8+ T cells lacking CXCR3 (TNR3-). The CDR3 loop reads CSVGTGGSTDTQYF.